The following is a TCR beta chain sequence with its context. CDR3 length equals 16 residues. Germline loops: CDR1 LGHNA, CDR2 YNFKEQ. J was trimmed by 2 bases and V by 1 base; bases with no gene match: 7. These data belong to a study of early T cells in non-severe SARS-CoV-2 infection. From the 5' RACE reads, TCRdb called clonotypes with MiXCR, one entry per CDR3 protein. The sample has 70,000 to 90,000 distinct CDR3 sequences, roughly 15% seen once. The source material was whole blood. The chain has TRBV4-2 and TRBJ2-7; TRBD2 matches 8 bases. The TCR originated in an adult who was a healthcare worker with PCR-confirmed SARS-CoV-2 infection or an uninfected control (not recorded which). Here the CDR3 reads CASSQGARAGAYEQYF. The CDR3 bases are TGTGCCAGCAGCCAAGGCGCCAGAGCGGGAGCCTACGAGCAGTACTTC.